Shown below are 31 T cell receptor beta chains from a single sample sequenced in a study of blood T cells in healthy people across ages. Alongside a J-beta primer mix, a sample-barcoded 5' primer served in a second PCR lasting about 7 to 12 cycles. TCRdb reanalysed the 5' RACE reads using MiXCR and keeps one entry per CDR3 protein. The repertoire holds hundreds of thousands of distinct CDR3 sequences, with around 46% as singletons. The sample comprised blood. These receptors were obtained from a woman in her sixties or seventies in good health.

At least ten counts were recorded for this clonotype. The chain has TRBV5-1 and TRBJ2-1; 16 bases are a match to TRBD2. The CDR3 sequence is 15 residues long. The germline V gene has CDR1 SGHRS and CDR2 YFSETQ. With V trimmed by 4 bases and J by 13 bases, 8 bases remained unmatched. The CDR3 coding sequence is TGCGCCAGCAGCCCGTCCGGGACTAGCGGGGGGGCTCAGTTCTTC. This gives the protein CASSPSGTSGGAQFF.

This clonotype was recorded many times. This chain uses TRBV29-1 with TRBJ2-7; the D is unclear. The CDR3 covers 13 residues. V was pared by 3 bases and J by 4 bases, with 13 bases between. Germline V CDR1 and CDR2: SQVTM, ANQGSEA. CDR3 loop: CSVEGIREYEQYF. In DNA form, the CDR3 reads TGCAGCGTTGAGGGAATACGTGAGTACGAGCAGTACTTC.

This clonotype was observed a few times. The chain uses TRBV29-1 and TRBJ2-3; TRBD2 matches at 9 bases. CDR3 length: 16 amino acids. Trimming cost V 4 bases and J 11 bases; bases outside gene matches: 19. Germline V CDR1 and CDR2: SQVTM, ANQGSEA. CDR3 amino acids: CSVAGASGDHPARQYF. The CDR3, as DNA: TGCAGCGTTGCCGGAGCTAGCGGGGACCACCCCGCTAGGCAGTATTTT.

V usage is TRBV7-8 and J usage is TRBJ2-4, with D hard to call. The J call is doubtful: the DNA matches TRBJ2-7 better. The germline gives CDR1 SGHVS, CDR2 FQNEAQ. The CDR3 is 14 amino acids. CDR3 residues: CASSQRSRTYEQYF. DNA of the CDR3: TGTGCCAGCAGCCAACGCTCCCGAACCTACGAGCAGTACTTC.

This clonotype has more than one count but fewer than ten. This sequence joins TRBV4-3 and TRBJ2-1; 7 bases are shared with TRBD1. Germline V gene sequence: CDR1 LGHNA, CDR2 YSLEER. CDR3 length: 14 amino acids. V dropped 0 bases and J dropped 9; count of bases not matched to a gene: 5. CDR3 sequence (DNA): TGCGCCAGCAGCCAAGAAAACAGGGGAAGTGAGCAGTTCTTC. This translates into CASSQENRGSEQFF.

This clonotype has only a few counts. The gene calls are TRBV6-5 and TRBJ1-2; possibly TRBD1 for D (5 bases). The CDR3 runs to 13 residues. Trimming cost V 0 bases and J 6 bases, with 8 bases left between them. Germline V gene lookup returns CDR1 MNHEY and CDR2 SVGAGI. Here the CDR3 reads CASSYSWGDGYTF. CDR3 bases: TGTGCCAGCAGTTACTCTTGGGGGGATGGCTACACCTTC.

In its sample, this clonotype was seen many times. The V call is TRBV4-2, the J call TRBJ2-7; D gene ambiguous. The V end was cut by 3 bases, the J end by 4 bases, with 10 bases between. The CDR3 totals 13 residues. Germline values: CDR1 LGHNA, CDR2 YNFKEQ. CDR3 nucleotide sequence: TGTGCCAGCAGCCAGAAACAAGGATACGAGCAGTACTTC. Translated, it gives CASSQKQGYEQYF.

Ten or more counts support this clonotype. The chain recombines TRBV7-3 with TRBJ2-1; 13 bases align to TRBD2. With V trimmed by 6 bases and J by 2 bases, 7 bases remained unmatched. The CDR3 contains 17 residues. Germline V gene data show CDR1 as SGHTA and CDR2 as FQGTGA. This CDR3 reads CASRDGLAGVPYNEQFF. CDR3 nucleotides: TGTGCCAGCAGGGACGGACTAGCGGGAGTTCCCTACAATGAGCAGTTCTTC.

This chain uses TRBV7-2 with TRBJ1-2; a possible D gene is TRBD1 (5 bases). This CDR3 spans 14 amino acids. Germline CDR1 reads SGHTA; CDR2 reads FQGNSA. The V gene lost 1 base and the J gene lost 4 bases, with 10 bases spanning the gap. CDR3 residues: CASSLDGTSYGYTF. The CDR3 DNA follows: TGTGCCAGCAGCTTAGACGGGACCTCCTATGGCTACACCTTC.

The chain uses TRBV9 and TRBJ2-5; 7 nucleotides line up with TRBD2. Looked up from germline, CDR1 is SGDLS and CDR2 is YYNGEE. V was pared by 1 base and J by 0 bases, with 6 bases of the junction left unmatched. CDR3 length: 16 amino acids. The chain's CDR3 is CASSVLGGGYQETQYF. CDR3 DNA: TGTGCCAGCAGCGTATTGGGCGGGGGATACCAAGAGACCCAGTACTTC.

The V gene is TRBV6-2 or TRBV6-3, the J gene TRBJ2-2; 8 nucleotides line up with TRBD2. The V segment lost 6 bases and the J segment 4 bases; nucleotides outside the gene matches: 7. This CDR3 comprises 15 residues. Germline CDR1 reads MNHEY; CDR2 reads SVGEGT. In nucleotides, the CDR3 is TGTGCCAGCAGCCCCCTCGGGAGGGGCACCGGGGAGCTGTTTTTT. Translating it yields CASSPLGRGTGELFF.

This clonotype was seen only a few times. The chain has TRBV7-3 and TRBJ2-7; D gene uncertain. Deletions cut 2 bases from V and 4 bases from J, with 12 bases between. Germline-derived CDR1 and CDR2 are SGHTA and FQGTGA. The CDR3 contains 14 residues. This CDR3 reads CASSLAGPGYEQYF. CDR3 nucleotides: TGTGCCAGCAGCTTAGCCGGCCCCGGGTACGAGCAGTACTTC.

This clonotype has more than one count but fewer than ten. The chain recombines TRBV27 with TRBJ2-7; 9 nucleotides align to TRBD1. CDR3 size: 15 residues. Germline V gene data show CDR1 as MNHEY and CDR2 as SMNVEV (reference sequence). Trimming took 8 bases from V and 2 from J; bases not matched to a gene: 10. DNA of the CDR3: TGTGCCAGCCGATACCTCCGGGACAGGGCCTACGAGCAGTACTTC. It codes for CASRYLRDRAYEQYF.

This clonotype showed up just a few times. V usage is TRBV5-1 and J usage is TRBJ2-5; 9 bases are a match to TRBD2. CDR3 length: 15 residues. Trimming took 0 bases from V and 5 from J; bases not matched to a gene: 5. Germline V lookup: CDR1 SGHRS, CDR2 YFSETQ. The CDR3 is CASSLDPAGGETQYF. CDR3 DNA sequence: TGCGCCAGCAGCTTGGATCCGGCGGGAGGGGAGACCCAGTACTTC.

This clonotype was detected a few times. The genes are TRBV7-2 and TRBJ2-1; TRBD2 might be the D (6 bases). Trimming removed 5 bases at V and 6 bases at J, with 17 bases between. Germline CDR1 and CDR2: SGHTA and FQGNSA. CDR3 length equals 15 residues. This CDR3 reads CASSPQGLRGNEQFF. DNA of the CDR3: TGTGCCAGCAGCCCCCAGGGACTTCGGGGCAATGAGCAGTTCTTC.

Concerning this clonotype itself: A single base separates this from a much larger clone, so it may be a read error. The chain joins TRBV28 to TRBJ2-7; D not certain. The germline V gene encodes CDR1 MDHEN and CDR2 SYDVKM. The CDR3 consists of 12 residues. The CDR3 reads CDSQRESYEQYF. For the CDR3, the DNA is TGTGACAGCCAAAGAGAGTCCTACGAGCAGTACTTC.

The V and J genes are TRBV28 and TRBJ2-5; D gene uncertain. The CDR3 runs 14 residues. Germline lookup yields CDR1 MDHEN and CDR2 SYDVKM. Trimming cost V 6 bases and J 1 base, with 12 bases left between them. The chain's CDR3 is CASSPPVGQETQYF. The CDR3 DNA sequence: TGTGCCAGCAGCCCTCCTGTGGGCCAAGAGACCCAGTACTTC.

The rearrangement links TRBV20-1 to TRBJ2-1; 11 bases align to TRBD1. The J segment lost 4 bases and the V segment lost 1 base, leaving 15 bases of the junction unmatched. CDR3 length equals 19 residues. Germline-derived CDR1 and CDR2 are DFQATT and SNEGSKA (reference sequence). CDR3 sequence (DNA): TGCAGTGCTAGAGCAAGATATGGTTCCGGGACAGGGGGATACAATGAGCAGTTCTTC. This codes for CSARARYGSGTGGYNEQFF.

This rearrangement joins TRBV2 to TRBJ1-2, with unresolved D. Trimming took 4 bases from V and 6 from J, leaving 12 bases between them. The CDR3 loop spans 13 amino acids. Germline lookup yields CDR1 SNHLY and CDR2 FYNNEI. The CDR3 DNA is TGTGCCAGCAGTGGTTCCCCCGGGGATGGCTACACCTTC. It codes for CASSGSPGDGYTF.

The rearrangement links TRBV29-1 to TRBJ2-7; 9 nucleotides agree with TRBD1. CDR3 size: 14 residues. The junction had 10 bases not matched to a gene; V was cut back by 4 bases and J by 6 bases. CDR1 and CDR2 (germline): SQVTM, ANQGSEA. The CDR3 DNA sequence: TGCAGCGTTGCAGTGGGACAGGGTTCCATCGAGCAGTACTTC. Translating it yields CSVAVGQGSIEQYF.

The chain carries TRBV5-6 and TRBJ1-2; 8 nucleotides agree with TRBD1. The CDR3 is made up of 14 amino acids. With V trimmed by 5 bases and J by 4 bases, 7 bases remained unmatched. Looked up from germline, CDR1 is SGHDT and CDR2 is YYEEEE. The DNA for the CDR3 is TGTGCCAGCAGAAAAGGACAGGGCGTCTATGGCTACACCTTC. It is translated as CASRKGQGVYGYTF.

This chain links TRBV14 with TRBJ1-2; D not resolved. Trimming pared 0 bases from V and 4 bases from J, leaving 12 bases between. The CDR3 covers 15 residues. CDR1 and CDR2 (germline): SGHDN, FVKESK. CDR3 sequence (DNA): TGTGCCAGCAGCCAAGATTACGGGAGGATCTATGGCTACACCTTC. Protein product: CASSQDYGRIYGYTF.

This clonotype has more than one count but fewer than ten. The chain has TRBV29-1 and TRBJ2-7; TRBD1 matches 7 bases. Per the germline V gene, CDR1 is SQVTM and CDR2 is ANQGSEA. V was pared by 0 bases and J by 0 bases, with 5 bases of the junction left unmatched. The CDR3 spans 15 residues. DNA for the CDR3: TGCAGCGTTGAAGACCGACAGGGAATCTCCTACGAGCAGTACTTC. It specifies CSVEDRQGISYEQYF.

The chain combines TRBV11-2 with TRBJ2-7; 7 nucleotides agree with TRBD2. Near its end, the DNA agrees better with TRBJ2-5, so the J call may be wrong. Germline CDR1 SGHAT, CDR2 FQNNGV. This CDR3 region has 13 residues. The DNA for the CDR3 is TGTGCCAGCAGCTTAGAGCCGGGAGGGACCCAGTACTTC. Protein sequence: CASSLEPGGTQYF.

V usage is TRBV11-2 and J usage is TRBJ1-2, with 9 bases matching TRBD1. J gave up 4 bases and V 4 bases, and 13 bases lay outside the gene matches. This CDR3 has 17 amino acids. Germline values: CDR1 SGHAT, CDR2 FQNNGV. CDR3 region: CASSSHRTGEGSYGYTF. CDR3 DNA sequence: TGTGCCAGCAGCTCTCACCGGACAGGGGAGGGGAGCTATGGCTACACCTTC.

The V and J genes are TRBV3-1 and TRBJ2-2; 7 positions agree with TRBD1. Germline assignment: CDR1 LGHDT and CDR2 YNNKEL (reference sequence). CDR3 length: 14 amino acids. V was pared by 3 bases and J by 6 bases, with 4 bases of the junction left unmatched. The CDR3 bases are TGTGCCAGCAGCCATTACAGGGGAGCCGGGGAGCTGTTTTTT. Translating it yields CASSHYRGAGELFF. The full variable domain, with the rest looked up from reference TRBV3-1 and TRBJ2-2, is DTAVSQTPKYLVTQMGNDKSIKCEQNLGHDTMYWYKQDSKKFLKIMFSYNNKELIINETVPNRFSPKSPDKAHLNLHINSLELGDSAVYFCASSHYRGAGELFFGEGSRLTVL.

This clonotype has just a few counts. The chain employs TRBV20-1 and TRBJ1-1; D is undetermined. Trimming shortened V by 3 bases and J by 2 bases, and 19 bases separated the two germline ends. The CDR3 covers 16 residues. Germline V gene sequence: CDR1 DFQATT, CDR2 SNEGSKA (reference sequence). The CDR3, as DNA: TGCAGTGCTAGCCGGAACAGAGTCGGGGTAAACACTGAAGCTTTCTTT. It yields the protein CSASRNRVGVNTEAFF.

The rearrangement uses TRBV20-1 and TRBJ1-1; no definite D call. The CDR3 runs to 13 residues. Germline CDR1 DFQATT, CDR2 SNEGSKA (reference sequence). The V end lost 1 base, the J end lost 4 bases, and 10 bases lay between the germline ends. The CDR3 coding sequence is TGCAGTGCTAGAGTGGTCGGATTCACTGAAGCTTTCTTT. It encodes CSARVVGFTEAFF.

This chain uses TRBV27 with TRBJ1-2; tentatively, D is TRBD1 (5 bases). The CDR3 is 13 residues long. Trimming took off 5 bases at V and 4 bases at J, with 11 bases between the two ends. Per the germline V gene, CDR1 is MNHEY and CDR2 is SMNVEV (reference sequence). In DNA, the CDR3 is TGTGCCAGCAGTCCGACAGTGAGCTATGGCTACACCTTC. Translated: CASSPTVSYGYTF.

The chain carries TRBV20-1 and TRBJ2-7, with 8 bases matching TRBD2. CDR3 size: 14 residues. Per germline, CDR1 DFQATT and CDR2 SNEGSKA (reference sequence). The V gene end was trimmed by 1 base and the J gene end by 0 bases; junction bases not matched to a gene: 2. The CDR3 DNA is TGCAGTGCTAGAGTTAGCGGGGCCTCCTACGAGCAGTACTTC. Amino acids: CSARVSGASYEQYF.

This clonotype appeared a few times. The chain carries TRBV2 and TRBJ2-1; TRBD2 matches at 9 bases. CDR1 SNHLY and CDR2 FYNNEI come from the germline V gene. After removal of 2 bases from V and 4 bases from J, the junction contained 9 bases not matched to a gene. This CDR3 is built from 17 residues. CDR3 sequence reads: CASSERRRGGLYNEQFF. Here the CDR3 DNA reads TGTGCCAGCAGTGAACGGAGGCGGGGGGGCTTGTACAATGAGCAGTTCTTC.